This T cell receptor beta chain was observed in a study of shared clonotypes between healthy human individuals. General observations from the study: Read depth was anticipated to influence clonotype sharing among donors.

Regarding this clone: Its antigen is still unknown.

The deep-level immunoSEQ assay was used. Unsorted PBMC replicate PCRs used roughly 300 ng DNA, 25,000 to 35,000 T cell genomes. Only in-frame clones appear in the TCRdb table, and some are missing; sequencing was by immunoSEQ multiplex PCR. Seen here are 400,000 to 600,000 clones, roughly 77% observed once, and the top ten hold under 15%. Trimming pared 4 bases from V and 2 bases from J, leaving 14 bases between. The CDR3 sequence is 15 residues long. From germline, CDR1 is SGHAT and CDR2 FQNNGV. This rearrangement joins TRBV11-2 to TRBJ2-5; tentative D call: TRBD1 (5 bases). Sequences were obtained from PBMCs. The receptor's source is a woman aged 40 to 49 in good health. Some clones in this sample may be carry-over from other donors' samples. Here the CDR3 reads CASSSIPGSQETQYF. DNA of the CDR3: TGTGCCAGCAGCTCCATACCAGGGTCTCAAGAGACCCAGTACTTC.